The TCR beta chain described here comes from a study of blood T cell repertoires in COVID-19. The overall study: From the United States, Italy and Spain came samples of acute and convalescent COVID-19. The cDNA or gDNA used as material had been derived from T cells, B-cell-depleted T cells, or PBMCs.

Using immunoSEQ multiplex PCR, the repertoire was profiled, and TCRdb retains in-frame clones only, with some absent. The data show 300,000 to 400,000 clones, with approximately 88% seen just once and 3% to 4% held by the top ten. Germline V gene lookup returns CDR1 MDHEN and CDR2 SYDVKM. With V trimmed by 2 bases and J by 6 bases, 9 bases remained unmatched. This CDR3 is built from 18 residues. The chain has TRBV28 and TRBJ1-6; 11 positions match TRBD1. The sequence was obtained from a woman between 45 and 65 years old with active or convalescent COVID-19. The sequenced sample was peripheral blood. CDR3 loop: CASSLMDRGLFGNSPLHF. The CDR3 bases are TGTGCCAGCAGTTTAATGGACAGGGGGCTGTTTGGTAATTCACCCCTCCACTTT.